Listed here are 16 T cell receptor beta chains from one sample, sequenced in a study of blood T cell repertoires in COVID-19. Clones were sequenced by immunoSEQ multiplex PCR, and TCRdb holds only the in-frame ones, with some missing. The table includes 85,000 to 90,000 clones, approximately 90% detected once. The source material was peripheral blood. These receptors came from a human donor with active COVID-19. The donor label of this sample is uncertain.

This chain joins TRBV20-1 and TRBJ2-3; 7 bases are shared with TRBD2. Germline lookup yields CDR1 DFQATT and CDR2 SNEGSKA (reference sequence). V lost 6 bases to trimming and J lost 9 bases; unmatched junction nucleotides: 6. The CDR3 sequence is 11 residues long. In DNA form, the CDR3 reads TGCAGTGCGACTATCGGGGGGACGCAGTATTTT. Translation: CSATIGGTQYF.

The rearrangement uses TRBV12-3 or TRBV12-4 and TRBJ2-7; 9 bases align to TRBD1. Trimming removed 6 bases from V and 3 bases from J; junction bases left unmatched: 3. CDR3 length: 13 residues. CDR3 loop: CASSTDRGYEQYF. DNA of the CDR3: TGTGCCAGCAGCACGGACAGGGGCTACGAGCAGTACTTC.

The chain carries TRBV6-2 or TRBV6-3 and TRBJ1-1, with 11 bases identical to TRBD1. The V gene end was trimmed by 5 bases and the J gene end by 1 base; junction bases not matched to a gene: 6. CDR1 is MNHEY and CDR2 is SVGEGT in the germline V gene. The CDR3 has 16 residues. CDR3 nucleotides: TGTGCCAGCAGTACCGGGACAGGGGGTTGGAACACTGAAGCTTTCTTT. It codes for CASSTGTGGWNTEAFF.

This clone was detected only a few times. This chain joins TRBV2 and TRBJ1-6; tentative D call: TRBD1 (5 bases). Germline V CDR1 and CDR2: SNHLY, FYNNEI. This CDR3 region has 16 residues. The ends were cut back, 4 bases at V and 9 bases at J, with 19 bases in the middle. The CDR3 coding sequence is TGTGCCAGCAGTGTCGGGGGGGGAACTGTCGGTTCACCCCTCCACTTT. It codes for CASSVGGGTVGSPLHF.

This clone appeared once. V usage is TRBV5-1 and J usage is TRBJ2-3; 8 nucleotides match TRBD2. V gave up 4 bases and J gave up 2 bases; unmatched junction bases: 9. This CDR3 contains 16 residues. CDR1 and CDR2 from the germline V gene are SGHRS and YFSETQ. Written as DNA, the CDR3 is TGCGCCAGCAGCAACCGACCAGCGGGGGTCACAGATACGCAGTATTTT. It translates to CASSNRPAGVTDTQYF.

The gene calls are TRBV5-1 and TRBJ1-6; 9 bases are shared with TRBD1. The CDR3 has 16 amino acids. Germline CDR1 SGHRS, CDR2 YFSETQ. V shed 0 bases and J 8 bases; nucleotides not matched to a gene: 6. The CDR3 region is CASSLDGTGSDSPLHF. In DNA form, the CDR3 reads TGCGCCAGCAGCTTGGATGGGACAGGGAGTGATTCACCCCTCCACTTT.

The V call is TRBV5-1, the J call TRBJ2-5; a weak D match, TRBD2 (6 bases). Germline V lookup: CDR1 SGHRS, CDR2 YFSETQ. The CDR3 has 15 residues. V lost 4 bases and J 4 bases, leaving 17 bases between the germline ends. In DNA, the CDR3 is TGCGCCAGCAGCCAGATACGGGGGACGGGAGAGACCCAGTACTTC. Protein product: CASSQIRGTGETQYF.

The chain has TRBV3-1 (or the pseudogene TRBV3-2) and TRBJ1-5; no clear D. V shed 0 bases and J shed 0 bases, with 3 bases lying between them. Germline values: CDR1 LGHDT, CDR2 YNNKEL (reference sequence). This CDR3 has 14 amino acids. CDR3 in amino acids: CASSQDSSNQPQHF. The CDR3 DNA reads TGTGCCAGCAGCCAAGACAGTAGCAATCAGCCCCAGCATTTT.

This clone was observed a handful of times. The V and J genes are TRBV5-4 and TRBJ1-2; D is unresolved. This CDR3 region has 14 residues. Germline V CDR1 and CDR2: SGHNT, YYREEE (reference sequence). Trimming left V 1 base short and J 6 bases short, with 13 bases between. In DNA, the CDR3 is TGTGCCAGCAGCTTGTTGCGGGGTGAGAATGGCTACACCTTC. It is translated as CASSLLRGENGYTF.

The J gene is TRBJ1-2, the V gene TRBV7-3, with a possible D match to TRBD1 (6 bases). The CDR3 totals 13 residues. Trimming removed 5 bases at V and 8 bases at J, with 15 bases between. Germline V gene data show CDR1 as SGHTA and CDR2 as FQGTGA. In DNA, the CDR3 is TGTGCCAGCAGCAATAACAGGGTTTTGGGCTACACCTTC. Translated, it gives CASSNNRVLGYTF.

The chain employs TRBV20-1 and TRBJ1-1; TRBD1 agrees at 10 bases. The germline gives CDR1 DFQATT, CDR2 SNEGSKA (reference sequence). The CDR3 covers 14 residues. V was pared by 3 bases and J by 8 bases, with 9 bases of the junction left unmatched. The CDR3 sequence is CSASSMGQGTEAFF. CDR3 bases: TGCAGTGCTAGTAGCATGGGACAGGGGACAGAAGCTTTCTTT.

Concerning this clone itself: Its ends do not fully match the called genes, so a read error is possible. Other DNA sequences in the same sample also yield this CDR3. CDR3 DNA: TGCGCCAGCTCACCCCTGACAGGTCAATATGGCTACACCTTC. Its translation: CASSPLTGQYGYTF. This chain joins TRBV18 and TRBJ1-2, with a possible D match to TRBD1 (6 bases). Germline CDR1 is KGHSH and CDR2 is LQKENI. This CDR3 contains 14 residues.

The CDR3 DNA sequence: TGTGCCAGCAGCCAAGATTGGGGGCAGGGGGCAGAGACCCAGTACTTC. It codes for CASSQDWGQGAETQYF. The chain couples TRBV4-2 to TRBJ2-5; 8 bases fit TRBD1. Germline assignment: CDR1 LGHNA and CDR2 YNFKEQ. J was trimmed by 4 bases and V by 0 bases; bases with no gene match: 7. The CDR3 is 16 residues long.

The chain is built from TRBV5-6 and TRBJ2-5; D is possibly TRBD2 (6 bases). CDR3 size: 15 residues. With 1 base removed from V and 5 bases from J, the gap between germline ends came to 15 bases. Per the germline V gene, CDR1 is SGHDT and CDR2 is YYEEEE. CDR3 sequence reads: CASSLNPRDWETQYF. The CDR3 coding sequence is TGTGCCAGCAGCTTGAACCCCCGGGACTGGGAGACCCAGTACTTC.

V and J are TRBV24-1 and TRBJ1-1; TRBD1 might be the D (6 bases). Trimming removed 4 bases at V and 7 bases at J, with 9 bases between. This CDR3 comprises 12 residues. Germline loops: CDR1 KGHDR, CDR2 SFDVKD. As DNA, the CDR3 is TGTGCCACCAGTGAAGGACAGAGTGAAGCTTTCTTT. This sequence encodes CATSEGQSEAFF.

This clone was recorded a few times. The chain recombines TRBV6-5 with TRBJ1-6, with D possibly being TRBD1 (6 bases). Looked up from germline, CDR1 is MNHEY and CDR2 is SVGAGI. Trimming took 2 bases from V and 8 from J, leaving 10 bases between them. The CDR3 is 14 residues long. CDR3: CASSYTSGDSPLHF. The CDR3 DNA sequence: TGTGCCAGCAGTTACACGTCAGGGGATTCACCCCTCCACTTT.